The source of this T cell receptor (beta chain) is a study of blood T cell repertoires in COVID-19. The overall study: The United States, Italy and Spain provided the acute and convalescent COVID-19 samples. In each case, the material was cDNA or gDNA derived from T cells, B-cell-depleted T cells, or PBMCs.

Original processing notes: Reference gene primer amplification gave nucleated cell count estimates. The assay was immunoSEQ multiplex PCR, and TCRdb's table has in-frame clones only and misses some. V and J calls and clone size come straight from that table; D and trimming were deduced from the DNA. Here the sample spans about 130,000 clones, approximately 81% being singletons. CDR3 length equals 13 residues. With V trimmed by 10 bases and J by 6 bases, 11 bases remained unmatched. Germline values: CDR1 ENHRY, CDR2 SYGVKD. This clonotype was sampled from a man in his forties with active or convalescent COVID-19. The specimen sequenced was peripheral blood. The chain links TRBV10-3 to TRBJ2-7; 8 bases line up with TRBD2. CDR3 amino acids: CATRSGIASEQYF. The DNA of the CDR3 is TGTGCCACCCGTAGCGGGATCGCTTCCGAGCAGTACTTC.